The rows below give T cell receptor beta chains drawn from one sample of a study of OX40 agonist ivuxolimab in advanced cancers. Measured with immunoSEQ multiplex PCR; TCRdb has only the in-frame clones, and not every one. The repertoire consists of about 22,000 clones, with more than 85% occurring once and the leading ten covering 20% to 25%. The material sequenced was CD4+ or CD8+ T cells sorted from blood, taken in a trial of the OX40 agonist ivuxolimab. These TCRs come from an adult with an advanced solid tumor such as melanoma, head and neck, liver or kidney cancer. The CDR3 runs from the conserved cysteine through the conserved F or W. A D gene is named only where the DNA matches it firmly. Clone size, where shown, is once, few, many, or a class for clones that have expanded.

d_call	cdr3_length	j_call	v_call	clone_size	cdr3_nt	cdr3_aa
-	16	TRBJ1-1	TRBV7-8	-	TGTGCCAGCAGCTTAGCGCTGGCGGGGAGGAACACTGAAGCTTTCTTT	CASSLALAGRNTEAFF
-	17	TRBJ1-1	TRBV2	-	TGTGCCAGCAGCCTTCAACACGGAACCTTAGGAGGCACTGAAGCTTTCTTT	CASSLQHGTLGGTEAFF
-	15	TRBJ2-7	TRBV19	-	TGTGCCAGTAGTATAACTGCCGGGGGGCTGAACGAGCAGTACTTC	CASSITAGGLNEQYF
-	13	TRBJ2-2	TRBV11-3	-	TGTGCCAGCAGCTTAGACAGCACCGGGGAGCTGTTTTTT	CASSLDSTGELFF
-	13	TRBJ1-1	TRBV6-5	-	TGTGCCAGCAGTTACACTTTGAACACTGAAGCTTTCTTT	CASSYTLNTEAFF
TRBD2	14	TRBJ2-5	TRBV11-3	-	TGTGCCAGCAGCGGGCGGGGGGTACAAGAGACCCAGTACTTC	CASSGRGVQETQYF
TRBD2	13	TRBJ2-1	TRBV6-5	-	TGTGCCAGCAGTTTAGGGACTACCAATGAGCAGTTCTTC	CASSLGTTNEQFF
-	13	TRBJ2-1	TRBV6-6	-	TGTGCCAGCAGTTACTCAGGGTTGAATGAGCAGTTCTTC	CASSYSGLNEQFF
-	14	TRBJ2-3	TRBV2	-	TGTGCCAGCCTTGGGAGGGGGGGCACAGATACGCAGTATTTT	CASLGRGGTDTQYF
-	15	TRBJ1-5	TRBV6-1	-	TGTGCCAGCAGTGAACTCCAGGCCGGAAATCAGCCCCAGCATTTT	CASSELQAGNQPQHF
-	13	TRBJ1-2	TRBV7-9	-	TGTGCCAGCAGCTACAGGACGAACTATGGCTACACCTTC	CASSYRTNYGYTF
TRBD2	16	TRBJ2-5	TRBV4-3	-	TGCGCCAGCAGCCAAGATGAGGCTAGCGGGAGTGAGACCCAGTACTTC	CASSQDEASGSETQYF
TRBD1	14	TRBJ1-1	TRBV4-3	-	TGCGCCAGCAGCCAACTTACAGGGGGCACTGAAGCTTTCTTT	CASSQLTGGTEAFF
-	14	TRBJ1-1	TRBV27	-	TGTGCCAGCAGTTCCGGAGCCACGGGGGGCCGAGCTTTCTTT	CASSSGATGGRAFF
-	15	TRBJ1-2	TRBV6-5	-	TGTGCCAGCAGTTACTCCGAGGGAGCTAACTATGGCTACACCTTC	CASSYSEGANYGYTF
-	13	TRBJ1-2	TRBV9	once	TGTGCCAGCTTCACAGGGACCGCCGGGGGCTACACCTTC	CASFTGTAGGYTF
-	12	TRBJ2-7	TRBV2	-	TGTGCCAGCACCCCTCGGGCTTACGAGCAGTACTTC	CASTPRAYEQYF
-	13	TRBJ2-7	TRBV4-1	-	TGCGCCAGCAGCGGGCAGACTAGCTACGAGCAGTACTTC	CASSGQTSYEQYF
-	15	TRBJ2-2	TRBV27	-	TGTGCCAGCAGTTTAAGTCAGGCGAACACCGGGGAGCTGTTTTTT	CASSLSQANTGELFF
TRBD2	19	TRBJ2-1	TRBV7-7	-	TGTGCTAGCAGCTCTCGTGGGTTGGGACTAGCGGACGGGGACAATGAGCAGTTCTTC	CASSSRGLGLADGDNEQFF
TRBD2	17	TRBJ2-1	TRBV11-3	-	TGTGCCAGCAGCTTAGGCGGGCTAGCGGGAGGCATTGGTGAGCAGTTCTTC	CASSLGGLAGGIGEQFF
-	11	TRBJ1-1	TRBV6-1	-	TGTGCCAGCAGTTACCGGGGGGAAGCTTTCTTT	CASSYRGEAFF
-	15	TRBJ2-7	TRBV14	-	TGTGCCAGCAGCCAAGTATCCGACCCCCCCGACGAGCAGTACTTC	CASSQVSDPPDEQYF
-	15	TRBJ2-3	TRBV15	-	TGTGCCACCAGCAGGACCCTAGCTTCATCAGATACGCAGTATTTT	CATSRTLASSDTQYF
-	15	TRBJ2-7	TRBV19	-	TGTGCCAGTAGTATAGACAGGGGATTGTCGGGCGAGCAGTACTTC	CASSIDRGLSGEQYF
-	15	TRBJ2-2	TRBV15	-	TGTGCCACCAGCAGTGACAGGGAGGGGACCGGGGAGCTGTTTTTT	CATSSDREGTGELFF
-	16	TRBJ2-1	TRBV4-3	-	TGCGCCAGCAGCCAAGATAGGGGGGGCCTTGGGAATGAGCAGTTCTTC	CASSQDRGGLGNEQFF
-	10	TRBJ2-1	TRBV20-1	-	TGCAGTGCTAGAGACAACCAGCAGTTCTTC	CSARDNQQFF
-	15	TRBJ2-3	TRBV7-3	-	TGTGCCAGCAGCGACTGGGGGGCTAGCACAGATACGCAGTATTTT	CASSDWGASTDTQYF
-	14	TRBJ1-2	TRBV4-3	-	TGCGCCAGCAGCCCATCACCTTTCTCGGGGGGCTACACCTTC	CASSPSPFSGGYTF
TRBD1	14	TRBJ2-3	TRBV10-3	-	TGTGCCATCAAGGGGGCCTTTAGCACAGATACGCAGTATTTT	CAIKGAFSTDTQYF
-	14	TRBJ2-5	TRBV14	-	TGTGCCAGCAGCCAGCGCAACCAAGGAGAGACCCAGTACTTC	CASSQRNQGETQYF
TRBD2	17	TRBJ2-2	TRBV7-6	-	TGTGCCAGCAGCTTAGAGGCGGGAGGCGCGAACACCGGGGAGCTGTTTTTT	CASSLEAGGANTGELFF
-	15	TRBJ1-4	TRBV5-5	-	TGTGCCAGCAGCCATGAGGACAATTGGGATGAAAAACTGTTTTTT	CASSHEDNWDEKLFF
TRBD2	18	TRBJ2-3	TRBV2	-	TGTGCCAGCAGTGATGAGGGACTAGCGGGAGTTGGCGCAGATACGCAGTATTTT	CASSDEGLAGVGADTQYF
-	13	TRBJ2-1	TRBV7-9	-	TGTGCCAGCAGCCCACCCCTAGCAGTTGAGCAGTTCTTC	CASSPPLAVEQFF
TRBD2	17	TRBJ2-1	TRBV7-9	-	TGTGCCAGCAGCAAGACCCCCGGGACTAGCGGGATCAATGAGCAGTTCTTC	CASSKTPGTSGINEQFF